The rows below give T cell receptor beta chains drawn from one sample of a study of blood T cell repertoires in COVID-19. Profiling relied on immunoSEQ multiplex PCR, and the TCRdb table lists in-frame clones only, not all of them. The table shows tens of thousands of clones, with about 79% occurring only once. Sample: peripheral blood. Receptor source: a woman aged 60-75 years with acute or convalescent COVID-19. Each CDR3 is given with its conserved first and last residue. The order of the fields is clone size, D gene, J gene, V gene, CDR3 DNA, CDR3 protein. The D gene is left open where the match is weak. Where a row states a size, it is once, few, many or the class of an expanded clone; other rows omit it.

-	TRBD1	TRBJ1-2	TRBV6-1	TGTGCCAGCAGTGAAGGGGGACAGGGTTACTATGGCTACACCTTC	CASSEGGQGYYGYTF
-	TRBD2	TRBJ2-2	TRBV9	TGTGCCAGCAGGAGCGGGACGAACACCGGGGAGCTGTTTTTT	CASRSGTNTGELFF
-	TRBD1	TRBJ2-7	TRBV7-6	TGTGCCAGCAGCTCATACCCTCCGGGACAGGGGGCTGGCGAGCAGTACTTC	CASSSYPPGQGAGEQYF
-	TRBD2	TRBJ2-7	TRBV6-6	TGTGTCGTCCGGGAGGGACTAGCTTCCCACGAGCAGTACTTC	CVVREGLASHEQYF
-	TRBD1	TRBJ1-4	TRBV12-3/TRBV12-4	TGTGCCAGCAGCATCGACAGGGTAAAACTGTTTTTT	CASSIDRVKLFF
-	-	TRBJ1-6	TRBV4-2	TGTGCCAGCAGCCCCCAAGCATCCGGGAATAATTCACCCCTCCACTTT	CASSPQASGNNSPLHF
-	TRBD2	TRBJ2-1	TRBV6-6	TGTGCCAGCAGGATTAGCGGGGGGGCAAGCAATGAGCAGTTCTTC	CASRISGGASNEQFF
-	TRBD2	TRBJ2-1	TRBV10-1	TGCGCCAGCAGTGAACTCGCGGGACTAGCGGGGGGCTCCTACAATGAGCAGTTCTTC	CASSELAGLAGGSYNEQFF
-	-	TRBJ1-3	TRBV5-1	TGCGCCAGCAGCTTGGAGAGTGGTGGAAACACCATATATTTT	CASSLESGGNTIYF
-	TRBD2	TRBJ2-1	TRBV2	TGTGCCAGCAGACAATCGGGACTAGCAAATGAGCAGTTCTTC	CASRQSGLANEQFF
once	-	TRBJ2-1	TRBV3-1/TRBV3-2	TGTGCCAGCAGCCAAATAAATGAGCAGTTCTTC	CASSQINEQFF
-	-	TRBJ2-2	TRBV7-6	TGTGCCAGCAGCGGACTGAAGGTCGGGGAGCTGTTTTTT	CASSGLKVGELFF
few	TRBD1	TRBJ1-5	TRBV11-2	TGTGCCAGCAGCGCGGGACAGATACAGCCCCAGCATTTT	CASSAGQIQPQHF
-	-	TRBJ2-3	TRBV12-3/TRBV12-4	TGTGCCAGCAGTTTCAGGGGAGAAGATACGCAGTATTTT	CASSFRGEDTQYF
-	TRBD1	TRBJ1-3	TRBV3-1/TRBV3-2	TGTGCCAGCAGCCAAACAGGGGGTGGTGGAAACACCATATATTTT	CASSQTGGGGNTIYF
-	-	TRBJ2-5	TRBV11-1	TGTGCCAGCAGCTTTTCTGCGGGGGCAAAAGAGACCCAGTACTTC	CASSFSAGAKETQYF
few	-	TRBJ1-6	TRBV6-2/TRBV6-3	TGTGCCAGCAGTCGACAGTCGGATAATTCACCCCTCCACTTT	CASSRQSDNSPLHF
-	-	TRBJ2-7	TRBV6-5	TGTGCCAGCAGTTACTCGGTGGGAGGAAGCTCCTACGAGCAGTACTTC	CASSYSVGGSSYEQYF
-	-	TRBJ1-1	TRBV11-2	TGTGCCAGCAGCTTTAGTAAGGCCTCAGGCACTGAAGCTTTCTTT	CASSFSKASGTEAFF
few	TRBD1	TRBJ1-2	TRBV27	TGTGCCAGCAGTCCGCGGACAGGGGAAAGGGGCTACACCTTC	CASSPRTGERGYTF
-	TRBD1	TRBJ1-2	TRBV5-1	TGCGCCAGCAGCTCGGGACAGGGAGGGGACTATGGCTACACCTTC	CASSSGQGGDYGYTF
-	-	TRBJ2-1	TRBV25-1	TGTGCCAGCAGAGACAAGAGCGAGCAGTTCTTC	CASRDKSEQFF
-	-	TRBJ1-5	TRBV3-1/TRBV3-2	TGTGCCAGCAGCCAAGCCACCTCAGGGGTAAATCAGCCCCAGCATTTT	CASSQATSGVNQPQHF
few	-	TRBJ1-2	TRBV10-3	TGTGCCATCAGTGACCGGACTCATAACTATGGCTACACCTTC	CAISDRTHNYGYTF
-	TRBD2	TRBJ2-1	TRBV7-2	TGTGCCAGCAGCTTAGAGAGGACTAGCGGGAGGGCCCCCCTCTTC	CASSLERTSGRAPLF
-	-	TRBJ2-7	TRBV19	TGTGCCAGTAGTGTCCCGGACAGTCCCCCCTACGAGCAGTACTTC	CASSVPDSPPYEQYF
-	TRBD2	TRBJ2-2	TRBV5-1	TGCGCCAGCAGCTTAGCGGGGGTCGCGAACACCGGGGAGCTGTTTTTT	CASSLAGVANTGELFF
-	-	TRBJ1-2	TRBV11-2	TGTGCCAGCAGCTTAGGCGGGCAGCCCTATGGCTACACCTTC	CASSLGGQPYGYTF
-	TRBD1	TRBJ1-1	TRBV10-3	TGTGCCATCAGACCCGGGACAGCAAACACTGAAGCTTTCTTT	CAIRPGTANTEAFF
-	-	TRBJ2-2	TRBV29-1	TGCAGCGCCTTCCCAGGGGACGGGGAGCTGTTTTTT	CSAFPGDGELFF
-	-	TRBJ1-1	TRBV5-6	TGTGCCAGCAGCCCTGATCAGCGCGGCACTGAAGCTTTCTTT	CASSPDQRGTEAFF
-	TRBD2	TRBJ2-7	TRBV30	TGTGCCTGGAGCGGCCTAGCGGGGGCAAACTCCTACGAGCAGTACTTC	CAWSGLAGANSYEQYF
-	TRBD2	TRBJ2-5	TRBV7-2	TGTGCCAGCAGCTTAGTGGGAGGTACTAGCGGGGCGCAAGAGACCCAGTACTTC	CASSLVGGTSGAQETQYF
-	TRBD1	TRBJ1-5	TRBV7-2	TGTGCCAGCAGCTTCGGGACAGGGGACAATCAGCCCCAGCATTTT	CASSFGTGDNQPQHF
once	-	TRBJ1-2	TRBV29-1	TGCAGCGTCGAGCTCACGGGATATGGCTACACCTTC	CSVELTGYGYTF
once	-	TRBJ2-7	TRBV6-6	TGTGCCAGCAGAACTAGACAGGTCGTCTACGAGCAGTACTTC	CASRTRQVVYEQYF
-	TRBD2	TRBJ2-5	TRBV5-6	TGTGCCAGCAGCCGGACTAGCGGGGTTCTTGAGACCCAGTACTTC	CASSRTSGVLETQYF
-	-	TRBJ2-1	TRBV15	TGTGCCACCAGCAGTCCTTTGCGTGAGCAGTTCTTC	CATSSPLREQFF
-	-	TRBJ2-7	TRBV11-2	TGTGCCAGCAGCCTTGACACCGGGAACTCGAGGCAGTACTTC	CASSLDTGNSRQYF
once	-	TRBJ1-1	TRBV7-3	TGTGCCAGCAGCTTGGCGGGTGGGAAGAACACTGAAGCTTTCTTT	CASSLAGGKNTEAFF
-	-	TRBJ2-2	TRBV28	TGTGCCAGCAGTCGTACAGGGTATGGCAGTGTTAAAGGGCTGTTTTTT	CASSRTGYGSVKGLFF
-	-	TRBJ1-4	TRBV19	TGTGCCAGTAGTATATCGAGCCCAGGGGATGAAAAACTGTTTTTT	CASSISSPGDEKLFF
-	-	TRBJ2-5	TRBV5-1	TGCGCCAGCAGCTTTGGGGCAGAAGAGACCCAGTACTTC	CASSFGAEETQYF
-	-	TRBJ1-2	TRBV28	TGTGCCAGCTCAATCCGTCCAGGGATCTATGGCTACACCTTC	CASSIRPGIYGYTF
-	TRBD1	TRBJ1-1	TRBV19	TGTGCCAGTAGTCTCAACCCCGGGACAGTCCTCACTGAAGCTTTCTTT	CASSLNPGTVLTEAFF
few	TRBD1	TRBJ1-2	TRBV6-5	TGTGCCAGCAGTTACACCGGACAGGGCGTAGGCTACACCTTC	CASSYTGQGVGYTF
-	-	TRBJ2-7	TRBV12-3/TRBV12-4	TGTGCCAGCAGTTTAGCTTTCAGGGACGAGCAGTACTTC	CASSLAFRDEQYF
-	TRBD2	TRBJ2-1	TRBV5-4	TGTGCCAGCAGCTTGCTATTAACTAGCGGGAGGATTGCGGGTGAGCAGTTCTTC	CASSLLLTSGRIAGEQFF
few	-	TRBJ1-2	TRBV6-1	TGTGCCAGCAGTGAATCGCAGGGGTATGGCTACACCTTC	CASSESQGYGYTF